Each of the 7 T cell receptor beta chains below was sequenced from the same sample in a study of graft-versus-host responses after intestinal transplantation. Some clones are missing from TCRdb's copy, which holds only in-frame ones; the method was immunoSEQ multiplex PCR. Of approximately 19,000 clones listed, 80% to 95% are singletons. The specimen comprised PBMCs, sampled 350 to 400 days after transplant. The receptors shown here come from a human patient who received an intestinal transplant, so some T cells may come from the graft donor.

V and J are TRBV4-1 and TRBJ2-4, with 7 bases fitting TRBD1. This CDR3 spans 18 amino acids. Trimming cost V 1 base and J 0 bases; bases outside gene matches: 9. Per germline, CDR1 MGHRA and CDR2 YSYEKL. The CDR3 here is CASSQGDRTLLAKNIQYF. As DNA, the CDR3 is TGCGCCAGCAGCCAAGGGGACAGAACTCTACTAGCCAAAAACATTCAGTACTTC.

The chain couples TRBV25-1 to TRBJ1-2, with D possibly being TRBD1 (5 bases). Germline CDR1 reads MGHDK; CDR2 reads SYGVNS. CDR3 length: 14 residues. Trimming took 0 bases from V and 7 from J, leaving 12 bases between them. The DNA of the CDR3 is TGTGCCAGCAGTGAATATGGGCAGGGTACTGGCTACACCTTC. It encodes CASSEYGQGTGYTF.

CDR3: CASSCPSFGLAGGRAKNIQYF. The CDR3 DNA reads as TGTGCCAGCAGTTGCCCCTCATTCGGACTAGCGGGAGGGCGGGCCAAAAACATTCAGTACTTC. The genes are TRBV6-7 and TRBJ2-4, with 15 bases aligning to TRBD2. TRBV6-7 is annotated as an ORF whose role is uncertain. J gave up 1 base and V 4 bases, and 14 bases lay outside the gene matches. The CDR3 extends over 21 amino acids.

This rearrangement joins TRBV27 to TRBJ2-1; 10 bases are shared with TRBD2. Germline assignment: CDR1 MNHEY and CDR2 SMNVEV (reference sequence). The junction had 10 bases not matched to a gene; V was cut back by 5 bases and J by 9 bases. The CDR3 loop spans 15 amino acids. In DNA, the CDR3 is TGTGCCAGCAGTGCAGCTAGCGGGGGAGGGAGTGAGCAGTTCTTC. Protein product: CASSAASGGGSEQFF.

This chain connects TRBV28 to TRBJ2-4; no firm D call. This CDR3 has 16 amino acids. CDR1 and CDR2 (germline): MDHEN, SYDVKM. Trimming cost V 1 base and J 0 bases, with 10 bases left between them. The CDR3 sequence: CASSLLVGLAKNIQYF. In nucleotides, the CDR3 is TGTGCCAGCAGTTTATTAGTCGGGCTAGCCAAAAACATTCAGTACTTC.

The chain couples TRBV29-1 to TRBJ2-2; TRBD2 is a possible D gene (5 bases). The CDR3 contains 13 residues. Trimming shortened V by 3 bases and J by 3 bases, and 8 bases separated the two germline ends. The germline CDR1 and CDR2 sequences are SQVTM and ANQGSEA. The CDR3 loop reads CSVERGYTGELFF. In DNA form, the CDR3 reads TGCAGCGTTGAGAGAGGGTACACCGGGGAGCTGTTTTTT.

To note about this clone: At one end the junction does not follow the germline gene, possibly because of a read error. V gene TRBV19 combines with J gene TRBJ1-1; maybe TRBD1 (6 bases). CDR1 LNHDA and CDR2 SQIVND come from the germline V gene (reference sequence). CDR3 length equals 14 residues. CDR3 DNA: TGTGCCAGTAGTGTAGACAGGAGAAACACTGAAGCTTTCTTT. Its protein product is CASSVDRRNTEAFF.